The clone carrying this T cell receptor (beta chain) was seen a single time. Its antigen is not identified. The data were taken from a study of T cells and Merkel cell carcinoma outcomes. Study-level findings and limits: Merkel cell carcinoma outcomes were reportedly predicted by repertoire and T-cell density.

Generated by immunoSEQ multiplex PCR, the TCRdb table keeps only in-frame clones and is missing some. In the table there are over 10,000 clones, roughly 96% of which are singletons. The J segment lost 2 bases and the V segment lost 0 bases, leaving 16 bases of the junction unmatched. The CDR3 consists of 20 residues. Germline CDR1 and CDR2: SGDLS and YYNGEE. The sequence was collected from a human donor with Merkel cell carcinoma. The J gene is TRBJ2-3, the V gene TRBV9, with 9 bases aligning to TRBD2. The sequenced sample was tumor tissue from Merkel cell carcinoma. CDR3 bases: TGTGCCAGCAGCGTAGATCGAAGGACTAGCGCTTCCAATCTCACAGATACGCAGTATTTT. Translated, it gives CASSVDRRTSASNLTDTQYF. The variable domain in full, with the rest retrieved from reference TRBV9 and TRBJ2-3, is DSGVTQTPKHLITATGQRVTLRCSPRSGDLSVYWYQQSLDQGLQFLIQYYNGEERAKGNILERFSAQQFPDLHSELNLSSLELGDSALYFCASSVDRRTSASNLTDTQYFGPGTRLTVL.